A selection of T cell receptor beta chains follows, all from one sample in a study of beta chain features in type 1 diabetes. Method: immunoSEQ multiplex PCR; TCRdb's copy keeps in-frame clones and lacks some. The table records 360,000 or so clones, around a fifth of them present only once. Sequencing was carried out using naive CD4+ T cells from blood. These receptors originate from a woman younger than 35 in good health. CDR3s include the opening cysteine and the closing phenylalanine or tryptophan. A D gene is named only where the DNA matches it firmly. Expanded clones get a size class; other rows say once, few or many, or leave the size out.

TRBJ1-6	TRBV2	-	few	CASSPAYNSPLHF	TGTGCCAGCAGTCCGGCCTATAATTCACCCCTCCACTTT
TRBJ2-7	TRBV7-2	TRBD1	few	CASSVPGQGVYEQYF	TGTGCCAGCAGCGTTCCGGGACAGGGGGTATACGAGCAGTACTTC
TRBJ2-7	TRBV5-1	TRBD2	few	CASGSSGDYEQYF	TGCGCCAGCGGGTCTAGCGGGGACTACGAGCAGTACTTC
TRBJ2-7	TRBV4-2	TRBD2	few	CASSQWGGGAAYEQYF	TGTGCCAGCAGCCAATGGGGCGGGGGGGCCGCCTACGAGCAGTACTTC
TRBJ2-2	TRBV4-1	TRBD2	-	CASSRPSGSGTGELFF	TGCGCCAGCAGCCGTCCCAGCGGGAGTGGTACCGGGGAGCTGTTTTTT
TRBJ2-3	TRBV30	-	few	CAWNKGIITDTQYF	TGTGCCTGGAACAAGGGGATCATCACAGATACGCAGTATTTT
TRBJ1-1	TRBV30	TRBD1	-	CAWGTGYRAFF	TGTGCCTGGGGGACAGGGTATAGAGCTTTCTTT
TRBJ1-3	TRBV7-9	-	few	CASSSGNSGNTIYF	TGTGCCAGCAGCTCAGGAAACTCTGGAAACACCATATATTTT
TRBJ1-2	TRBV11-3	-	-	CASSLGGNYGYTF	TGTGCCAGCAGCCTTGGAGGGAACTATGGCTACACCTTC
TRBJ1-4	TRBV4-1	-	-	CASSQVGQGRVEKLFF	TGCGCCAGCAGCCAAGTGGGGCAGGGGCGCGTTGAAAAACTGTTTTTT
TRBJ2-1	TRBV5-4	-	few	CASSPGQGREQFF	TGTGCCAGCAGCCCAGGCCAGGGTCGTGAGCAGTTCTTC
TRBJ1-4	TRBV9	TRBD1	few	CASSRGQAIEKLFF	TGTGCCAGCAGCCGGGGACAGGCAATTGAAAAACTGTTTTTT
TRBJ2-7	TRBV6-5	TRBD1	few	CASSYTWTGSNYEQYF	TGTGCCAGCAGTTACACCTGGACAGGGTCGAACTACGAGCAGTACTTC
TRBJ1-5	TRBV5-6	TRBD1	few	CASSRTGVQPQHF	TGTGCCAGCAGCCGGACAGGGGTTCAGCCCCAGCATTTT
TRBJ1-2	TRBV27	-	few	CASSPLTGLPYGYTF	TGTGCCAGCAGTCCCTTGACAGGACTTCCCTATGGCTACACCTTC
TRBJ2-7	TRBV30	-	-	CAWRQRPSSYEQYF	TGTGCCTGGAGACAGCGGCCCAGCTCCTACGAGCAGTACTTC
TRBJ1-6	TRBV4-2	TRBD1	-	CASSQVLRGPRNSPLHF	TGTGCCAGCAGCCAAGTACTCAGGGGGCCGAGGAATTCACCCCTCCACTTT
TRBJ1-2	TRBV9	-	-	CASSADGGLYGYTF	TGTGCCAGCAGCGCCGACGGGGGTCTCTATGGCTACACCTTC
TRBJ2-3	TRBV11-1	-	few	CASSRTSTLLDTQYF	TGTGCCAGCAGCCGGACTTCCACCCTGTTGGATACGCAGTATTTT
TRBJ2-1	TRBV6-1	-	-	CASREQGIAVGEQFF	TGTGCCAGCAGAGAGCAGGGTATAGCGGTAGGTGAGCAGTTCTTC
TRBJ1-4	TRBV29-1	-	-	CSARVAGKGATNEKLFF	TGCAGCGCCCGAGTGGCAGGGAAGGGGGCAACTAATGAAAAACTGTTTTTT
TRBJ1-1	TRBV2	-	-	CASCRDLGTEAFF	TGTGCCAGCTGCAGGGATCTCGGCACTGAAGCTTTCTTT
TRBJ2-3	TRBV5-4	TRBD1	-	CASSLKGQGRDTQYF	TGTGCCAGCAGCTTAAAGGGACAGGGCCGGGATACGCAGTATTTT
TRBJ2-1	TRBV10-3	TRBD1	-	CAISRRDSHNEQFF	TGTGCCATCAGTCGCCGGGACAGCCACAATGAGCAGTTCTTC
TRBJ1-1	TRBV27	TRBD1	-	CASSIDRGENTEAFF	TGTGCCAGCAGTATAGACAGGGGGGAGAACACTGAAGCTTTCTTT
TRBJ1-2	TRBV6-1	-	-	CASSEIRNHF	TGTGCCAGCAGTGAAATCAGGAACCACTTC
TRBJ1-4	TRBV7-2	-	-	CASSLANNEKLFF	TGTGCCAGCAGCTTAGCCAATAATGAAAAACTGTTTTTT
TRBJ2-1	TRBV5-1	TRBD2	few	CASSPTSGIFNEQFF	TGCGCCAGCAGCCCCACTAGCGGGATATTCAATGAGCAGTTCTTC
TRBJ1-1	TRBV30	TRBD1	-	CAWTRGRDTEAFF	TGTGCCTGGACCAGGGGGCGCGACACTGAAGCTTTCTTT
TRBJ2-5	TRBV4-1	-	-	CASSQFERETQYF	TGCGCCAGCAGCCAGTTTGAGCGTGAGACCCAGTACTTC
TRBJ1-1	TRBV18	-	few	CASSSGQNTEAFF	TGTGCCAGCTCCTCAGGACAGAACACTGAAGCTTTCTTT
TRBJ2-5	TRBV2	TRBD2	-	CASTQSGAGGETQYF	TGTGCCAGCACCCAAAGCGGTGCCGGGGGGGAGACCCAGTACTTC
TRBJ2-5	TRBV9	TRBD2	few	CASNRGEETQYF	TGTGCCAGCAACCGGGGGGAAGAGACCCAGTACTTC
TRBJ1-6	TRBV30	-	few	CAWNEGVVNSPLHF	TGTGCCTGGAACGAAGGGGTAGTTAATTCACCCCTCCACTTT
TRBJ1-1	TRBV18	-	-	CASSPPQGGLNTEAFF	TGTGCCAGCTCTCCTCCTCAGGGAGGGCTGAACACTGAAGCTTTCTTT
TRBJ2-4	TRBV12-5	-	-	CASGERTAAKNIQYF	TGTGCTAGTGGTGAACGGACAGCAGCCAAAAACATTCAGTACTTC
TRBJ1-1	TRBV18	-	-	CASSQGGGSMNTEAFF	TGTGCCAGCTCCCAAGGCGGGGGGAGCATGAACACTGAAGCTTTCTTT
TRBJ1-4	TRBV7-2	-	-	CASSLTVTNEKLFF	TGTGCCAGCAGCTTGACAGTTACTAATGAAAAACTGTTTTTT
TRBJ2-7	TRBV6-5	-	-	CASSYSQSTSYEQYF	TGTGCCAGCAGTTACTCACAGTCCACATCCTACGAGCAGTACTTC
TRBJ2-7	TRBV5-1	TRBD1	-	CASRRDSPSYEQYF	TGCGCCAGCAGACGGGACAGCCCAAGTTACGAGCAGTACTTC